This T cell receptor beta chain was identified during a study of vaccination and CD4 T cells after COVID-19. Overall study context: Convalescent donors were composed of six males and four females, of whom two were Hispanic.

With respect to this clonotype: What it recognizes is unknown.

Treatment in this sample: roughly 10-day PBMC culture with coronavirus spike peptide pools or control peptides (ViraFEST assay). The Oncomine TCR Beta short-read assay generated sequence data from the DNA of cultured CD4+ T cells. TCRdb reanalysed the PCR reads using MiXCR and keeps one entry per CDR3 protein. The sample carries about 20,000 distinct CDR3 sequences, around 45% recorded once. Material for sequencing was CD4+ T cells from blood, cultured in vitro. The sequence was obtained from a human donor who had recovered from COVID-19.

As DNA, the CDR3 is TGTGCCAGCAGCGGATTATCGGGACAGGAATCTTCACCCCTCCACTTT. This gives the protein CASSGLSGQESSPLHF. The chain has TRBV7-9 and TRBJ1-6; 8 nucleotides match TRBD1. V lost 5 bases and J lost 9; bases outside the gene matches: 12. From germline, CDR1 is SEHNR and CDR2 FQNEAQ (reference sequence). The CDR3 contains 16 residues.